Here is one TCR beta chain with its context. The CDR3 totals 16 residues. V trimming: 4 bases; J trimming: 6 bases; junction bases outside the gene matches: 5. Per germline, CDR1 SEHNR and CDR2 FQNEAQ (reference sequence). This sample stems from a study of blood T cell repertoires in COVID-19. At the level of the study: Acute and convalescent COVID-19 samples came from the United States, Italy and Spain. The cDNA or gDNA used as material had been derived from T cells, B-cell-depleted T cells, or PBMCs.

In the source study's methods: Estimation of nucleated cell counts relied on the amplification of reference gene primers. Profiled with immunoSEQ multiplex PCR; TCRdb holds only in-frame clones, not every one. For V, J and clone size, that table is used; D and trimming come from the DNA. The table lists 120,000 or so clones, around 83% of them singletons. The chain combines TRBV7-9 with TRBJ2-3; 15 bases agree with TRBD2. The sample taken for sequencing was peripheral blood. This TCR was recovered from a man at least 80 years old with active or convalescent COVID-19. The CDR3 loop is CASSSGLAGGADTQYF. For the CDR3, the DNA is TGTGCCAGCAGCTCCGGACTAGCGGGGGGGGCGGATACGCAGTATTTT.